The T cell receptor beta chain described here comes from a study of immune heterogeneity within non-small cell lung tumors listed by TCRdb under 2018. With respect to the entire study: By histology, the tumors were a handful of squamous cell carcinomas, fewer than 13 non-squamous carcinomas and 1 tumor not otherwise specified. Whole-exome sequencing, RNA-seq and TCR beta repertoire sequencing were combined for multiple spatially distinct regions from each NSCLC tumor so that intratumoral immune heterogeneity could be examined. Transcriptome data were available for just approximately 44 loci from around twelve patients, whereas TCR repertoire analysis spanned approximately 57 tumor loci from approximately 15 patients. Neoantigen binding to each patient's HLA alleles was predicted with netMHCpan-3.0 for mutant peptides of 8 to 11 amino acids.

The TCR beta CDR3 region was amplified with a multiplex PCR system whose first round of roughly 11 cycles used 32 V-gene forward primers and 13 J-gene reverse primers. The first PCR round used a QIAGEN Multiplex PCR Kit, and the primer sequences were filed in Chinese patent CN105087789A. A second PCR round added Illumina universal primers using the Phusion High-Fidelity PCR Kit. The TCR libraries underwent paired-end sequencing with a read length of 151 bp on the Illumina HiSeq X Ten platform. The published analysis was carried out like this. Cutadapt removed reads without multiplex PCR primers, PEAR merged read pairs, and MiXCR with default settings called CDR3 regions. Shannon entropy measured repertoire diversity, and clonality was calculated as one minus the Shannon entropy divided by the ln of the count of productive unique sequences. Clonotypes present at frequencies of at least 0.5% were defined as dominant or high-frequency T-cell clones. In-frame beta chains were kept once TCRdb had trimmed the public reads at Q25 with fastp and called clones with MiXCR. For every CDR3 protein sequence, its rows merge into one entry that carries the most common genes and DNA. None of the V and J calls come from the authors' own analysis; TCRdb made them. Across this sample there are about 2,800 distinct CDR3 sequences, with around 15% seen only once. The top ten hold around a fifth of the sample.

The CDR3 contains 13 residues, cysteine and phenylalanine counted. Only the CDR3 part of the read is kept: 39 bases, read in frame from the first base. V is reduced by 5 bases and J by 6 bases, leaving a spacing of 14 bases between them. Sequences SGHRS (CDR1) and YFSETQ (CDR2) are obtained from the germline V gene. What the authors observed across the whole study: A moderate positive correlation (R 0.3 to 0.35), which was statistically significant, linked local T-cell repertoire clonality to local tumor mutational burden. Individual patients mostly had different high-frequency TCR beta clonotypes. Identical dominant CDR3B clonotypes recurred across loci within a patient, yet different tumor locations also harbored unique high-frequency clones.

Genomic DNA extracted from bulk tumor tissue served as TCR template, with 600 ng gDNA amplified per sample. Multiple biopsies per primary tumor were taken during surgery, spaced as far apart as possible within the tumor mass. Patients in the study cohort, which was described as untreated, were newly diagnosed NSCLC cases going through curative surgery. Donors were about 16 newly diagnosed non-small cell lung cancer patients undergoing surgery with curative intent. A couple of independent pathologists reviewed the resected tumor masses. Only high-quality DNA and RNA samples were carried forward to sequencing. Based on its abundance in the sample, this clonotype is medium-sized (0.01 to 0.1%). Its cognate antigen has yet to be identified. No base quality values were provided; no much bigger clone lies one nucleotide off.

Sequencing was performed on lung tumor tissue. The rearrangement combines TRBV5-1 with TRBJ1-1; matching of 6 bases hints at TRBD1 as the D gene. The sequence came from a female donor with non-small cell lung cancer. The sequenced DNA is TGCGCCAGCAGTCTGGGGGGGGGCGCTGAAGCTTTCTTT. This yields the protein CASSLGGGAEAFF. Joined to the reference TRBV5-1 and TRBJ1-1 proteins, this CDR3 gives the full variable domain: KAGVTQTPRYLIKTRGQQVTLSCSPISGHRSVSWYQQTPGQGLQFLFEYFSETQRNKGNFPGRFSGRQFSNSRSEMNVSTLELGDSALYLCASSLGGGAEAFFGQGTRLTVV.